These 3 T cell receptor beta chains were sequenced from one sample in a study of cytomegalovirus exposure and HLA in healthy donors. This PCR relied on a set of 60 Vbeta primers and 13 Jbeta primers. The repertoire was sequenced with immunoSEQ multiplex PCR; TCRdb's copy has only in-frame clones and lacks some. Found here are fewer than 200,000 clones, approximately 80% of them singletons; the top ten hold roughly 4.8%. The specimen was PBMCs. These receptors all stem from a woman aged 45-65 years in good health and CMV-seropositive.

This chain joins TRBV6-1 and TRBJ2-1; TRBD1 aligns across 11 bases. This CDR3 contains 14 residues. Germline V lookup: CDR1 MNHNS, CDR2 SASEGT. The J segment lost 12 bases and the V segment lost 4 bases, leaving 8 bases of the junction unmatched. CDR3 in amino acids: CASSVGQGVLWQFF. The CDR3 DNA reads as TGTGCCAGCAGTGTGGGACAGGGGGTTCTTTGGCAGTTCTTC.

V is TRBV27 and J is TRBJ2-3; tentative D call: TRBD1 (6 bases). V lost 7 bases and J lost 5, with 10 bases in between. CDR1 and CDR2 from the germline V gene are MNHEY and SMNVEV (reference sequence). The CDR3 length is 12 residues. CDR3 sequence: CASKRGQDTQYF. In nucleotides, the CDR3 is TGTGCCAGCAAAAGGGGACAAGATACGCAGTATTTT.

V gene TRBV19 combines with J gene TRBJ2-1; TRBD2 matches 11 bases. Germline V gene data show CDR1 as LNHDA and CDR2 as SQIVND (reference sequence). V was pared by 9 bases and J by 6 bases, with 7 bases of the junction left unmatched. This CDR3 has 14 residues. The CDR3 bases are TGTGCCAGCACTAGCGGGGGTAGAACCAATGAGCAGTTCTTC. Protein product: CASTSGGRTNEQFF.